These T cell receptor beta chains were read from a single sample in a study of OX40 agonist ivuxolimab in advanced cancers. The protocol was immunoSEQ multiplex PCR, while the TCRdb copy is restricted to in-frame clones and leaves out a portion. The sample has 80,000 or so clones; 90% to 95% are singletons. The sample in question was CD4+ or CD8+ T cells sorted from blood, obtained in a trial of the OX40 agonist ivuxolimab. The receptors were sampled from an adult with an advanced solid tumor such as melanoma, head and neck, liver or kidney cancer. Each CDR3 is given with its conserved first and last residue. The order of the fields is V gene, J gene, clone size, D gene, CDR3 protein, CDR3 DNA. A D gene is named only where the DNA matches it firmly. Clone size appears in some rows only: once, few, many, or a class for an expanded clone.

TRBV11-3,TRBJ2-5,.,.,CASSRAPGETQYF,TGTGCCAGCAGCCGTGCCCCCGGGGAGACCCAGTACTTC
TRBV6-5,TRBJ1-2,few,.,CASSSPGSGYTF,TGTGCCAGCAGTTCCCCGGGCTCCGGCTACACCTTC
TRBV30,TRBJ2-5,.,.,CAWSIVLKSQYF,TGTGCCTGGAGTATCGTTCTTAAGAGCCAGTACTTC
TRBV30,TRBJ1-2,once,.,CAWTQSGGEVGYTF,TGTGCCTGGACGCAGAGCGGGGGAGAGGTCGGCTACACCTTC
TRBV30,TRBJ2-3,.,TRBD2,CAWSVAGAETATYF,TGTGCCTGGAGTGTAGCGGGGGCCGAAACCGCCACGTATTTT
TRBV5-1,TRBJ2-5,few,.,CASTIERGETQYF,TGCGCCAGCACGATTGAGAGGGGAGAGACCCAGTACTTC
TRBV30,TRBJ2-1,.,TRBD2,CAWSALTSGSVYEQFF,TGTGCCTGGAGTGCCTTGACTAGCGGGAGTGTCTATGAGCAGTTCTTC
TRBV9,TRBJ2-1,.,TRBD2,CASSAGTSGRLGNEQFF,TGTGCCAGCAGCGCCGGGACTAGCGGGAGATTAGGCAATGAGCAGTTCTTC
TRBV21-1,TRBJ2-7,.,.,CASSNTRGHQNEQYF,TGTGCCAGCAGCAACACCAGGGGACACCAGAATGAGCAGTACTTC
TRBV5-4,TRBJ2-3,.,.,CASSLDGGGTDTQYF,TGTGCCAGCAGCTTGGACGGCGGGGGCACAGATACGCAGTATTTT
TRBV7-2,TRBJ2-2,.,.,CASSFNTGELFF,TGTGCCAGCAGCTTTAACACCGGGGAGCTGTTTTTT
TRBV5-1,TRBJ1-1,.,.,CASGAGTNTEAFF,TGCGCCTCAGGGGCAGGGACGAACACTGAAGCTTTCTTT
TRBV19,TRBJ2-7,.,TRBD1,CASSAYRGVDEQYF,TGTGCCAGTAGTGCCTACAGGGGGGTAGACGAGCAGTACTTC
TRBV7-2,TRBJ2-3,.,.,CASALFTDTQYF,TGTGCCAGCGCCCTTTTCACAGATACGCAGTATTTT
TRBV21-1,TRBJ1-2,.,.,CASSKKGLHRARLRYGYTF,TGTGCCAGCAGCAAAAAGGGGCTCCACCGGGCCAGATTACGGTATGGCTACACCTTC
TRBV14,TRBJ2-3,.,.,CASAQPSLGDTQYF,TGTGCCAGCGCACAGCCTAGTTTGGGAGATACGCAGTATTTT
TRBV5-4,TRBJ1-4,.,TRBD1,CASSSQGFNEKLFF,TGTGCCAGCAGCTCACAGGGGTTTAATGAAAAACTGTTTTTT
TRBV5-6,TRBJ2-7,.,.,CASSLDSFSYEQYF,TGTGCCAGCAGCTTAGACAGTTTCTCCTACGAGCAGTACTTC
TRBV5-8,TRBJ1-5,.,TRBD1,CASSLGGTGIGQPQHF,TGTGCCAGCAGCTTGGGCGGGACAGGTATTGGGCAGCCCCAGCATTTT
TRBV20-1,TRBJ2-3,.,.,CSASSLDTQYF,TGCAGTGCTAGTTCATTAGATACGCAGTATTTT
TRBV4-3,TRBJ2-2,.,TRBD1,CASSQRGEQGVGGELFF,TGCGCCAGCAGCCAGAGGGGTGAACAGGGGGTCGGCGGGGAGCTGTTTTTT
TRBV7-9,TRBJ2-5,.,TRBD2,CASSLGGRVAGRETQYF,TGTGCCAGCAGCTTAGGAGGAAGGGTAGCGGGACGAGAGACCCAGTACTTC
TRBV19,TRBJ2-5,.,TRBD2,CASSMAGGGYQETQYF,TGTGCCAGTAGTATGGCCGGGGGGGGGTACCAAGAGACCCAGTACTTC
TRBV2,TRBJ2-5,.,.,CASSSDGETQYF,TGTGCCAGCAGTAGCGACGGGGAGACCCAGTACTTC
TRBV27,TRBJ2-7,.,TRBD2,CASSPSGRVAYEQYF,TGTGCCAGCAGTCCCTCGGGGAGGGTGGCCTACGAGCAGTACTTC
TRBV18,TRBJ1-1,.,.,CASSLTRGTSTEAFF,TGTGCCAGCTCATTAACTCGGGGGACCTCCACTGAAGCTTTCTTT
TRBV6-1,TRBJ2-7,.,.,CASSGYYEQYF,TGTGCCAGCAGTGGATACTACGAGCAGTACTTC
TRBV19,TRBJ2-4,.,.,CASSSGRLAKNIQYF,TGTGCCAGTAGTTCCGGCCGCTTAGCCAAAAACATTCAGTACTTC
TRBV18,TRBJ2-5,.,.,CASSPTTLGLNTKETQYF,TGTGCCAGCTCACCAACAACCCTGGGACTTAACACGAAGGAGACCCAGTACTTC
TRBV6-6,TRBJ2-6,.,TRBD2,CASSYAGGADVLTF,TGTGCCAGCAGTTACGCGGGGGGCGCAGACGTCCTGACTTTC
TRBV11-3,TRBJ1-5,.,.,CASSLRTLRGQPQHF,TGTGCCAGCAGCTTACGTACACTTCGGGGTCAGCCCCAGCATTTT
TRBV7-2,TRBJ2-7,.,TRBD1,CASSQGQVYEQYF,TGTGCCAGCAGCCAGGGACAGGTTTACGAGCAGTACTTC
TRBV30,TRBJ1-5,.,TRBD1,CAWRGQGDQPQHF,TGTGCCTGGAGGGGACAGGGGGATCAGCCCCAGCATTTT
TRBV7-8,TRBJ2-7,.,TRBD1,CASSVDRAYYEQYF,TGTGCCAGCAGCGTGGACAGGGCTTACTACGAGCAGTACTTC
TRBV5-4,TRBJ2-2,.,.,CASSLGGQTGELFF,TGTGCCAGCAGCTTGGGGGGGCAGACCGGGGAGCTGTTTTTT
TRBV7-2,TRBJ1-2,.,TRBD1,CASSGASTGGLNGYTF,TGTGCCAGCAGCGGAGCCTCCACAGGGGGATTGAATGGCTACACCTTC
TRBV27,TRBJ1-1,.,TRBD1,CASSFRLGQGETEAFF,TGTGCCAGCAGTTTCCGATTGGGACAGGGGGAAACTGAAGCTTTCTTT
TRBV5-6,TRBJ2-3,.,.,CASSSHRENTDTQYF,TGTGCCAGCAGCTCACACAGGGAAAACACAGATACGCAGTATTTT
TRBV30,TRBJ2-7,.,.,CAWSLGLGYEQYF,TGTGCCTGGAGTTTAGGGTTAGGCTACGAGCAGTACTTC
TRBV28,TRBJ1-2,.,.,CASSFGGGGGGYTF,TGTGCCAGCAGTTTTGGAGGCGGGGGTGGTGGCTACACCTTC
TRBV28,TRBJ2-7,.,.,CASKLAGSSYEQYF,TGTGCCAGCAAATTGGCCGGGAGCTCCTACGAGCAGTACTTC
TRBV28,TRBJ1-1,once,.,CASSSPATEAFF,TGTGCCAGCAGTTCCCCTGCCACTGAAGCTTTCTTT
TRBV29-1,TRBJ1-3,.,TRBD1,CSVTDRLGNTIYF,TGCAGCGTTACGGACAGGCTTGGAAACACCATATATTTT
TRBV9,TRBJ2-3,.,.,CASSVRTGDTDTQYF,TGTGCCAGCAGCGTACGAACGGGAGACACAGATACGCAGTATTTT
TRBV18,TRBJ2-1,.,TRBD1,CASSLQGVGNNEQFF,TGTGCCAGCTCACTTCAGGGGGTCGGAAACAATGAGCAGTTCTTC
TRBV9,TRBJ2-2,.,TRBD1,CASSVVGTGALGELFF,TGTGCCAGCAGCGTAGTTGGGACAGGGGCTTTAGGGGAGCTGTTTTTT
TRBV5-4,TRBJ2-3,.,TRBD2,CASSLGGGPSTDTQYF,TGTGCCAGCAGCTTAGGCGGGGGGCCAAGCACAGATACGCAGTATTTT
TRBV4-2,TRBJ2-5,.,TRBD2,CASSPRTSGDPETQYF,TGTGCCAGCAGCCCCCGGACTAGCGGGGACCCAGAGACCCAGTACTTC
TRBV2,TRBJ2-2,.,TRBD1,CASRIRDSGTGELFF,TGTGCCAGCAGGATCCGGGACAGCGGCACCGGGGAGCTGTTTTTT
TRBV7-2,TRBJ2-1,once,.,CASSVTGMGNEQFF,TGTGCCAGCAGCGTAACGGGGATGGGCAATGAGCAGTTCTTC
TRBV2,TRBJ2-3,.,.,CASSERVTDTQYF,TGTGCCAGCAGTGAAAGGGTCACAGATACGCAGTATTTT
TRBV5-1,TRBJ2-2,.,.,CASSFLGANTGELFF,TGCGCCAGCAGCTTCTTAGGGGCCAACACCGGGGAGCTGTTTTTT
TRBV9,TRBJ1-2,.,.,CASSPRGGAVAGYTF,TGTGCCAGCAGCCCCCGTGGGGGCGCGGTTGCCGGCTACACCTTC
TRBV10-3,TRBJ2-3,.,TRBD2,CAISTSGTSTDTQYF,TGTGCCATCTCGACTAGCGGGACTAGCACAGATACGCAGTATTTT
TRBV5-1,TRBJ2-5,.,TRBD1,CASSWDRARETQYF,TGCGCCAGCAGCTGGGACAGGGCCCGGGAGACCCAGTACTTC
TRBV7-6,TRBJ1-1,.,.,CASSLDGPQTGTEAFF,TGTGCCAGCAGCTTAGACGGGCCTCAAACGGGCACTGAAGCTTTCTTT
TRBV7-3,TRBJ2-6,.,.,CASSPAAAGANVLTF,TGTGCCAGCAGCCCCGCGGCAGCTGGGGCCAACGTCCTGACTTTC
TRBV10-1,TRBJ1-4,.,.,CAVPQGPNEKLFF,TGCGCCGTACCGCAGGGACCTAATGAAAAACTGTTTTTT